Each of the 5 T cell receptor beta chains below was sequenced from the same sample in a study of cytomegalovirus exposure and HLA in healthy donors. 13 Jbeta primers and 60 Vbeta primers were used for the PCR. Measured with immunoSEQ multiplex PCR; TCRdb has only the in-frame clones, and not every one. The sample contains more than 150,000 clones, around 80% of which appear only once. Sequencing used PBMCs. These receptor sequences come from a woman under 30 in good health and CMV-seronegative.

V usage is TRBV27 and J usage is TRBJ2-7; 7 nucleotides align to TRBD1. The V gene's germline CDR1 is MNHEY and CDR2 SMNVEV (reference sequence). V lost 3 bases and J lost 0; bases outside the gene matches: 5. CDR3 size: 15 residues. The DNA for the CDR3 is TGTGCCAGCAGTTTGGCGACAGGGATCTCCTACGAGCAGTACTTC. It specifies CASSLATGISYEQYF.

The rearrangement joins TRBV4-1 to TRBJ2-1; 9 nucleotides align to TRBD1. This CDR3 is built from 17 residues. Germline trimming cut 4 bases from V and 5 bases from J; bases unmatched to any gene: 12. CDR1 is MGHRA and CDR2 is YSYEKL in the germline V gene. The CDR3 loop reads CASSRQVGDRVHNEQFF. In DNA form, the CDR3 reads TGCGCCAGCAGCCGCCAGGTAGGGGACAGGGTCCACAATGAGCAGTTCTTC.

The CDR3 DNA sequence: TGTGCCAGCAGTCCCGTACTAGCGGGGGGCTACAATGAGCAGTTCTTC. Translated, it gives CASSPVLAGGYNEQFF. The chain has TRBV7-3 and TRBJ2-1; TRBD2 aligns across 12 bases. Germline V lookup: CDR1 SGHTA, CDR2 FQGTGA. The CDR3 has 16 amino acids. V shed 6 bases, J shed 3 bases, and the junction held 6 bases outside the gene matches. Complete variable domain (other parts from reference TRBV7-3 and TRBJ2-1): GAGVSQTPSNKVTEKGKYVELRCDPISGHTALYWYRQSLGQGPEFLIYFQGTGAADDSGLPNDRFFAVRPEGSVSTLKIQRTERGDSAVYLCASSPVLAGGYNEQFFGPGTRLTVL.

The genes are TRBV25-1 and TRBJ1-1; D is possibly TRBD1 (6 bases). V lost 10 bases, J lost 8 bases, and 14 bases lay in between. Germline V gene lookup returns CDR1 MGHDK and CDR2 SYGVNS. The CDR3 length is 11 residues. As DNA, the CDR3 is TGTGCCACCCTAGTTGGGGGCGAAGCTTTCTTT. It translates to CATLVGGEAFF.

This chain links TRBV2 with TRBJ2-7, with TRBD1 matching 8 bases. The CDR3 sequence is 14 residues long. Losses at the gene ends were 4 bases for V and 4 bases for J; bases not matched to a gene: 6. Germline-derived CDR1 and CDR2 are SNHLY and FYNNEI. The CDR3 reads CASSGAGGQYEQYF. The CDR3 DNA sequence: TGTGCCAGCAGTGGGGCAGGGGGCCAATACGAGCAGTACTTC. The full variable domain, its missing parts supplied by reference TRBV2 and TRBJ2-7, is EPEVTQTPSHQVTQMGQEVILRCVPISNHLYFYWYRQILGQKVEFLVSFYNNEISEKSEIFDDQFSVERPDGSNFTLKIRSTKLEDSAMYFCASSGAGGQYEQYFGPGTRLTVT.